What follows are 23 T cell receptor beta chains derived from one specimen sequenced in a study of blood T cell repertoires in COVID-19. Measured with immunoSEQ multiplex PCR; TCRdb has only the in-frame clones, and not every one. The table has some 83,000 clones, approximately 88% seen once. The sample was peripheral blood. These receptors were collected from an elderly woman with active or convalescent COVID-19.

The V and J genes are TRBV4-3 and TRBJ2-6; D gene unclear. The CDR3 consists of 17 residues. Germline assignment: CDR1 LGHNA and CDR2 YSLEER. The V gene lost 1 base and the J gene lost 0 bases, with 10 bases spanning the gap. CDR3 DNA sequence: TGCGCCAGCAGCCAAGGGGCTCAAGTCTCTGGGGCCAACGTCCTGACTTTC. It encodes CASSQGAQVSGANVLTF.

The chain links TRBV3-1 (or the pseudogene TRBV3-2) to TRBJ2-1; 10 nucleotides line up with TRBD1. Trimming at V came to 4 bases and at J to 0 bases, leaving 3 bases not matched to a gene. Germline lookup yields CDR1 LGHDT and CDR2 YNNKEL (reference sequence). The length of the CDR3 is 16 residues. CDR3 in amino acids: CASSRRTGGSYNEQFF. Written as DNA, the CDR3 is TGTGCCAGCAGCCGCAGGACAGGGGGCTCCTACAATGAGCAGTTCTTC.

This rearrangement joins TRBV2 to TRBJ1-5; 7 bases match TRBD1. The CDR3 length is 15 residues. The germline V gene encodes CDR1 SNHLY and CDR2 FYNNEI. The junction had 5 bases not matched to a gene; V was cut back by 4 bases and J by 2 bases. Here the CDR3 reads CASSVEGGGNQPQHF. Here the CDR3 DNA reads TGTGCCAGCAGTGTGGAAGGGGGCGGCAATCAGCCCCAGCATTTT.

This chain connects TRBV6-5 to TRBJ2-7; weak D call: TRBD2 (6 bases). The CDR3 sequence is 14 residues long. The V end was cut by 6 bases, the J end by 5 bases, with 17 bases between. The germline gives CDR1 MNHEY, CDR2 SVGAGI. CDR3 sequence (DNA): TGTGCCAGCAGGGAGGGGCGGGGTTACGACGAGCAGTACTTC. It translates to CASREGRGYDEQYF.

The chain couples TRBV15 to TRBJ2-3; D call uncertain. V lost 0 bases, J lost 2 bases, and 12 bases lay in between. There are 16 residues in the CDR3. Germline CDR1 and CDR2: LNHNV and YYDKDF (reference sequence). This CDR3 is CATSRDQKFLTDTQYF. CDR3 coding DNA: TGTGCCACCAGCAGAGATCAGAAGTTTCTCACAGATACGCAGTATTTT.

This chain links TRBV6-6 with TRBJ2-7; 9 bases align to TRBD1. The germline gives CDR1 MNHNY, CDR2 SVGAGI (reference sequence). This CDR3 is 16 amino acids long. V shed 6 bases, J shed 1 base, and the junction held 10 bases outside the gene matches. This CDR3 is CASRSASGTGSYEQYF. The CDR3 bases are TGTGCCAGCAGATCAGCGTCCGGGACAGGGTCCTACGAGCAGTACTTC.

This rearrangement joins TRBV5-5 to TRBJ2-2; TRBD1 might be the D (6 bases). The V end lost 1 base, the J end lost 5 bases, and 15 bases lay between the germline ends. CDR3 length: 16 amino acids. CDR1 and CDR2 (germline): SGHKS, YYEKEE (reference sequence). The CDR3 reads CASSLSAGTKTGELFF. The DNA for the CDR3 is TGTGCCAGCAGCTTGTCGGCTGGGACAAAAACCGGGGAGCTGTTTTTT. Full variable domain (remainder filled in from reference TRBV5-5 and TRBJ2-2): DAGVTQSPTHLIKTRGQQVTLRCSPISGHKSVSWYQQVLGQGPQFIFQYYEKEERGRGNFPDRFSARQFPNYSSELNVNALLLGDSALYLCASSLSAGTKTGELFFGEGSRLTVL.

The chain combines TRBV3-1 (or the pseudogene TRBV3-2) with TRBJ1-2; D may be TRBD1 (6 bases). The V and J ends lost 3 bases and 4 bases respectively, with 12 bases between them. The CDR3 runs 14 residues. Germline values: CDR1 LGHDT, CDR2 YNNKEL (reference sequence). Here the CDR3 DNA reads TGTGCCAGCAGCCAGGACACAGGGTCCTATGGCTACACCTTC. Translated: CASSQDTGSYGYTF.

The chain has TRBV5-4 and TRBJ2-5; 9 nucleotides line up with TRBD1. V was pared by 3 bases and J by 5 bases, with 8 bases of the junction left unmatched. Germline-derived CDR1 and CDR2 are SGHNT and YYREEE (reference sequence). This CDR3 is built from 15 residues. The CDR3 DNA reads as TGTGCCAGCAGCTGGAGCGTGGACAGGGGCGAGACCCAGTACTTC. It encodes CASSWSVDRGETQYF.

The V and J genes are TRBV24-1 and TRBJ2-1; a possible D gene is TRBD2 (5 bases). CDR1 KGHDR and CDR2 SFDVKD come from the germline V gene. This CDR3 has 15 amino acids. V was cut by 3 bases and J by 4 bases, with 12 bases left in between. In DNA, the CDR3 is TGTGCCACCAGTGATGTTAGCGTGAAGTACAATGAGCAGTTCTTC. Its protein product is CATSDVSVKYNEQFF.

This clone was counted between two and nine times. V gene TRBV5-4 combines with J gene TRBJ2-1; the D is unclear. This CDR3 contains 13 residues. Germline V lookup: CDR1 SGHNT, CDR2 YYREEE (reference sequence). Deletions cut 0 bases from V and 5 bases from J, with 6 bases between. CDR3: CASSLGPDNEQFF. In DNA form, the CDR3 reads TGTGCCAGCAGCTTGGGCCCAGACAATGAGCAGTTCTTC. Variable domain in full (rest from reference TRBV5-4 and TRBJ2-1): ETGVTQSPTHLIKTRGQQVTLRCSSQSGHNTVSWYQQALGQGPQFIFQYYREEENGRGNFPPRFSGLQFPNYSSELNVNALELDDSALYLCASSLGPDNEQFFGPGTRLTVL.

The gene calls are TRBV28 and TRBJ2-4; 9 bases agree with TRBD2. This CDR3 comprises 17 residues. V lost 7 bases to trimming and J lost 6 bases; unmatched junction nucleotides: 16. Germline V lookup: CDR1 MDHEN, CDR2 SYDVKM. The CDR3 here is CASITGPGREGPNIQYF. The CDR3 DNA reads TGTGCCAGCATCACAGGCCCTGGGCGGGAGGGACCAAACATTCAGTACTTC.

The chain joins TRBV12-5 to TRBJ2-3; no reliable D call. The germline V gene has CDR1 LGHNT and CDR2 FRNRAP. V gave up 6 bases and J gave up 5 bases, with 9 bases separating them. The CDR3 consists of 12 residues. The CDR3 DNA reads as TGTGCTAGTGGCCCAACGGGAGATACGCAGTATTTT. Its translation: CASGPTGDTQYF.

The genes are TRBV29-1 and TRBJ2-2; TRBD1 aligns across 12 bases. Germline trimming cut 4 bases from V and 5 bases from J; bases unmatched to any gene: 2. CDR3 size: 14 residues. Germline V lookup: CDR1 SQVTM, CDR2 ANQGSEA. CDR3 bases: TGCAGCGTTGGGGACAGGGGGCCTACCGGGGAGCTGTTTTTT. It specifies CSVGDRGPTGELFF.

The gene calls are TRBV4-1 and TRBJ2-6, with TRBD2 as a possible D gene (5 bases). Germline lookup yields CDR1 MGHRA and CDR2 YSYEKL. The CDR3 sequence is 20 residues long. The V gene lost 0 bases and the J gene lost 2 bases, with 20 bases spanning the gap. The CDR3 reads CASSQDRGVRTLPGANVLTF. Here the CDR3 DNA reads TGCGCCAGCAGCCAAGATCGAGGTGTACGGACTCTCCCTGGGGCCAACGTCCTGACTTTC.

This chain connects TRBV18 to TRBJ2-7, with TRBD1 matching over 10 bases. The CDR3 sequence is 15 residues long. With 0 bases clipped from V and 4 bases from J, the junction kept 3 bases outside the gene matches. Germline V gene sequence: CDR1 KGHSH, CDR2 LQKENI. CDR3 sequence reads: CASSPPTGQGYEQYF. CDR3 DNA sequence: TGTGCCAGCTCACCACCAACGGGACAGGGGTACGAGCAGTACTTC. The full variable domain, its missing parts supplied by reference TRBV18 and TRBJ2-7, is NAGVMQNPRHLVRRRGQEARLRCSPMKGHSHVYWYRQLPEEGLKFMVYLQKENIIDESGMPKERFSAEFPKEGPSILRIQQVVRGDSAAYFCASSPPTGQGYEQYFGPGTRLTVT.

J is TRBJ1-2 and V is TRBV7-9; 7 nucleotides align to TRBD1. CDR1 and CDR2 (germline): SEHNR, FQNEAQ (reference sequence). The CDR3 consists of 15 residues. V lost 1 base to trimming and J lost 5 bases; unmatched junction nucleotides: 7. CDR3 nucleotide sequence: TGTGCCAGCAGCTTAGGTCACCGCAGGGGGTATGGCTACACCTTC. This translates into CASSLGHRRGYGYTF.

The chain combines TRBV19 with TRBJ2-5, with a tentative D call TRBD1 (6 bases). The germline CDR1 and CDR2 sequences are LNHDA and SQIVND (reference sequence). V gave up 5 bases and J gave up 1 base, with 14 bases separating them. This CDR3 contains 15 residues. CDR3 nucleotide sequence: TGTGCCAGTAGTGCTCCGGGACACCGCCAAGAGACCCAGTACTTC. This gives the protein CASSAPGHRQETQYF.

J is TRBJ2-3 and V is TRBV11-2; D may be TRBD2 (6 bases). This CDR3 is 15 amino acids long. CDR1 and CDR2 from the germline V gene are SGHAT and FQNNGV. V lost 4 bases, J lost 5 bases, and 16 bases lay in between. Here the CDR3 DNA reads TGTGCCAGCAGCTCCCGCGGGGTGGTGGGAGATACGCAGTATTTT. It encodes CASSSRGVVGDTQYF.

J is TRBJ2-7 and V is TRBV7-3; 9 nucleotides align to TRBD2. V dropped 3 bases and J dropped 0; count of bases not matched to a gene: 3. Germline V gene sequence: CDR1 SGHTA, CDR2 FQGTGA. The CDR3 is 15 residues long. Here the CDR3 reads CASSFLAGPSYEQYF. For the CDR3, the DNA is TGTGCCAGCAGCTTCCTAGCGGGGCCCTCCTACGAGCAGTACTTC.

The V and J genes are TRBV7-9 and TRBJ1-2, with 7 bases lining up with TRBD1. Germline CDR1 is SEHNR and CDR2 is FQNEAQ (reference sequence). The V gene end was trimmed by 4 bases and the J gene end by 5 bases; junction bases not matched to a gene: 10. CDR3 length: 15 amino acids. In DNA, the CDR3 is TGTGCCAGCAGCTCAGTCGGGACAGCTTTTTATGGCTACACCTTC. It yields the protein CASSSVGTAFYGYTF.

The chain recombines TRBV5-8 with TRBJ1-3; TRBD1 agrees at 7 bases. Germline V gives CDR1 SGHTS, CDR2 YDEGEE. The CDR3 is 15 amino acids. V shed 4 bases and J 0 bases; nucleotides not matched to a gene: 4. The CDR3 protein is CASSTGQTSGNTIYF. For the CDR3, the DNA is TGTGCCAGCAGCACGGGACAGACCTCTGGAAACACCATATATTTT. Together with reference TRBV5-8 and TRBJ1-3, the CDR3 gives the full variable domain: EAGVTQSPTHLIKTRGQQATLRCSPISGHTSVYWYQQALGLGLQFLLWYDEGEERNRGNFPPRFSGRQFPNYSSELNVNALELEDSALYLCASSTGQTSGNTIYFGEGSWLTVV.

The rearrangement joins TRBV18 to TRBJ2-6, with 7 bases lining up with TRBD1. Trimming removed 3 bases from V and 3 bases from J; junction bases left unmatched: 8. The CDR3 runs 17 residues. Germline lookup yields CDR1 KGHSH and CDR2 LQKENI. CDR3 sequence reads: CASSPVGQGVGANVLTF. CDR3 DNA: TGTGCCAGCTCACCTGTCGGTCAGGGGGTTGGGGCCAACGTCCTGACTTTC.